These T cell receptor beta chains were read from a single sample in a study of cytomegalovirus exposure and HLA in healthy donors. Sequencing was performed with immunoSEQ multiplex PCR; in TCRdb, only in-frame clones are kept and a portion is missing. The data show 200,000 or so clones, around 75% seen once. Material for sequencing was PBMCs. The receptors here all came from a male donor in good health and CMV-seropositive. Both conserved end residues are part of each CDR3. Fields, in order: D gene, clone size, V gene, J gene, CDR3 protein, CDR3 DNA. The D gene is left open where the match is weak. Only some rows state a clone size, as once, few, many or a class for expanded clones.

>.|.|TRBV4-3|TRBJ1-3
CASSQGPLSGNTIYF
TGCGCCAGCAGCCAGGGCCCTCTCTCTGGAAACACCATATATTTT
>.|few|TRBV7-2|TRBJ2-7
CASRGGGPYEQYF
TGTGCCAGCAGAGGGGGGGGGCCGTACGAGCAGTACTTC
>.|.|TRBV30|TRBJ2-2
CASERTGELFF
TGTGCCTCGGAGAGAACCGGGGAGCTGTTTTTT
>TRBD1|.|TRBV4-1|TRBJ2-6
CASSQGAGGGFGANVLTF
TGCGCCAGCAGCCAAGGGGCAGGGGGCGGGTTCGGGGCCAACGTCCTGACTTTC
>.|.|TRBV27|TRBJ1-2
CASSKMGRGEYGYTF
TGTGCCAGCAGTAAAATGGGACGGGGGGAATATGGCTACACCTTC
>TRBD1|.|TRBV6-5|TRBJ1-2
CASSYAQGDSFDGYTF
TGTGCCAGCAGTTACGCGCAGGGGGATTCGTTCGACGGCTACACCTTC
>.|.|TRBV7-2|TRBJ1-2
CASSFAGTYGYTF
TGTGCCAGCAGCTTCGCAGGGACTTATGGCTACACCTTC
>.|.|TRBV6-4|TRBJ2-5
CASSDGRGETQYF
TGTGCCAGCAGTGATGGGCGGGGAGAGACCCAGTACTTC
>TRBD1|.|TRBV18|TRBJ1-6
CASSPTGASSYNSPLHF
TGTGCCAGCTCACCTACAGGGGCTAGCTCCTATAATTCACCCCTCCACTTT
>TRBD2|.|TRBV9|TRBJ2-1
CASSVAASGHFYNEQFF
TGTGCCAGCAGCGTAGCAGCTAGCGGGCACTTTTACAATGAGCAGTTCTTC
>TRBD2|.|TRBV7-9|TRBJ2-7
CASSLAGSLAGTSYEQYF
TGTGCCAGCAGCTTAGCCGGTTCGCTAGCGGGAACGTCCTACGAGCAGTACTTC
>.|few|TRBV7-2|TRBJ1-2
CASSLAGGYYTF
TGTGCCAGCAGCCTAGCGGGAGGGTACTACACCTTC
>.|.|TRBV9|TRBJ2-7
CASSVSDYEQYF
TGTGCCAGCAGCGTATCAGATTACGAGCAGTACTTC
>.|few|TRBV19|TRBJ2-1
CASSTLFNEQFF
TGTGCCAGTAGTACCCTATTCAATGAGCAGTTCTTC
>.|.|TRBV5-1|TRBJ1-2
CASSLVGQDLWGYTF
TGCGCCAGCAGCTTGGTAGGCCAGGATCTCTGGGGCTACACCTTC
>.|.|TRBV7-3|TRBJ2-1
CASSPVLGPNEQFF
TGTGCCAGCAGCCCTGTTTTGGGGCCCAATGAGCAGTTCTTC
>.|few|TRBV28|TRBJ2-7
CASNAFRKSSYEQYF
TGTGCCAGCAACGCTTTCCGAAAGAGCTCCTACGAGCAGTACTTC
>.|.|TRBV7-2|TRBJ2-7
CASSLGSDAYEQYF
TGTGCCAGCAGCTTAGGTAGCGATGCCTACGAGCAGTACTTC
>TRBD1|.|TRBV2|TRBJ1-2
CASRVGQIGGYTF
TGTGCCAGCAGGGTGGGACAGATCGGCGGCTACACCTTC
>.|.|TRBV11-2|TRBJ2-1
CASSLERGTSYNEQFF
TGTGCCAGCAGCTTAGAGCGGGGAACTTCCTACAATGAGCAGTTCTTC
>.|.|TRBV5-8|TRBJ2-5
CASSFQGGQETQYF
TGTGCCAGCAGCTTTCAGGGTGGCCAAGAGACCCAGTACTTC
>.|.|TRBV30|TRBJ2-7
CAWVQRGGPAYEQYF
TGTGCCTGGGTCCAAAGGGGGGGACCGGCCTACGAGCAGTACTTC
>TRBD2|.|TRBV2|TRBJ2-1
CASSGEAGGEQFF
TGTGCCAGCAGTGGGGAAGCGGGAGGCGAGCAGTTCTTC
>.|.|TRBV6-5|TRBJ2-6
CASSYQYPGANVLTF
TGTGCCAGCAGTTACCAGTATCCTGGGGCCAACGTCCTGACTTTC
>TRBD1|.|TRBV5-1|TRBJ2-5
CASSTGVLQETQYF
TGCGCCAGCAGCACAGGGGTACTCCAAGAGACCCAGTACTTC
>.|.|TRBV5-4|TRBJ2-3
CASSFSTAGRTQYF
TGTGCCAGCAGCTTCTCGACGGCGGGGCGTACGCAGTATTTT
>.|.|TRBV5-5|TRBJ2-7
CASSLGLMKTYEQYF
TGTGCCAGCAGCTTGGGCCTAATGAAAACCTACGAGCAGTACTTC
>TRBD2|.|TRBV20-1|TRBJ2-7
CSKSGDYEQYF
TGCAGTAAGAGCGGGGATTACGAGCAGTACTTC
>.|.|TRBV9|TRBJ2-2
CASSVLGGNTGELFF
TGTGCCAGCAGCGTACTCGGGGGGAACACCGGGGAGCTGTTTTTT
>.|.|TRBV6-6|TRBJ1-1
CASSPPGSLGTEAFF
TGTGCCAGCAGCCCACCGGGTAGTCTTGGCACTGAAGCTTTCTTT
>TRBD1|.|TRBV9|TRBJ1-3
CASSVGDRARNTIYF
TGTGCCAGCAGCGTAGGGGACAGGGCGCGAAACACCATATATTTT
>TRBD1|few|TRBV2|TRBJ2-6
CASTRDRGSGANVLTF
TGTGCCAGCACCCGGGACAGGGGCTCTGGGGCCAACGTCCTGACTTTC
>.|.|TRBV4-1|TRBJ1-2
CASSQDSPGRGYTF
TGCGCCAGCAGCCAAGATAGCCCAGGGCGAGGCTACACCTTC
>TRBD1|.|TRBV5-1|TRBJ2-7
CASSLGQGTDYEQYF
TGCGCCAGCAGCCTAGGACAGGGTACCGACTACGAGCAGTACTTC
>TRBD2|.|TRBV6-5|TRBJ2-1
CASDPSGNYNEQFF
TGTGCCAGCGACCCTAGCGGGAACTACAATGAGCAGTTCTTC
>.|.|TRBV18|TRBJ2-1
CASSPVIQQNEQFF
TGTGCCAGCTCACCCGTAATACAACAGAATGAGCAGTTCTTC
>.|.|TRBV28|TRBJ1-6
CASSLSSRVGNSPLHF
TGTGCCAGCAGTTTATCGAGTCGGGTCGGTAATTCACCCCTCCACTTT
>.|.|TRBV7-3|TRBJ1-3
CASSDGGTSSGNTIYF
TGTGCCAGCAGCGACGGGGGGACTAGCTCTGGAAACACCATATATTTT